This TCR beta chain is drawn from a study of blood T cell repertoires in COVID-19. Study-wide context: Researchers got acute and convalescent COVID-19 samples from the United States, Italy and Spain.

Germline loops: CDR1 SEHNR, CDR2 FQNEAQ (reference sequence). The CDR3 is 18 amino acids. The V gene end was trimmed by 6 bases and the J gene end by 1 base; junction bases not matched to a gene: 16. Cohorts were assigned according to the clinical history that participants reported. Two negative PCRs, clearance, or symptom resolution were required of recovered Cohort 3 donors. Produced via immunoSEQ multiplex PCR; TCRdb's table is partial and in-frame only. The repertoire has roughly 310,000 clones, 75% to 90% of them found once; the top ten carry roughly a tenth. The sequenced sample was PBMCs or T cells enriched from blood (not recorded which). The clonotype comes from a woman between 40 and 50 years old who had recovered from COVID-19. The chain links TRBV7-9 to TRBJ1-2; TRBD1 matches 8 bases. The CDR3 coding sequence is TGTGCCAGCAGAGCCAGGGGGCTTACAGGGCTCGATAACTATGGCTACACCTTC. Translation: CASRARGLTGLDNYGYTF.